This T cell receptor (beta chain) came from a study of blood T cell repertoires in COVID-19. Background on the study: Specimens from acute and convalescent COVID-19 originated in the United States, Italy and Spain. T cells, B-cell-depleted T cells, or PBMCs provided the cDNA or gDNA that served as material.

As originally analysed: The authors estimated nucleated cell counts from reference gene primer amplification. Sequencing was performed with immunoSEQ multiplex PCR; in TCRdb, only in-frame clones are kept and a portion is missing. V, J and clone size are taken as reported in that table, and D and trimming were inferred from the DNA itself. Of some 150,000 clones in the sample, more than 80% were seen once. With 7 bases clipped from V and 1 base from J, the junction kept 4 bases outside the gene matches. The CDR3 contains 15 residues. The germline V gene encodes CDR1 MNHEY and CDR2 SMNVEV (reference sequence).

This clonotype was sampled from a human donor in a cohort sampled during active COVID-19. The sample taken for sequencing was peripheral blood. The genes are TRBV27 and TRBJ2-1; the match to TRBD1 covers 10 bases. CDR3 DNA sequence: TGTGCCAGCACCCGACAGGGGGCATCCTACAATGAGCAGTTCTTC. This gives the protein CASTRQGASYNEQFF.